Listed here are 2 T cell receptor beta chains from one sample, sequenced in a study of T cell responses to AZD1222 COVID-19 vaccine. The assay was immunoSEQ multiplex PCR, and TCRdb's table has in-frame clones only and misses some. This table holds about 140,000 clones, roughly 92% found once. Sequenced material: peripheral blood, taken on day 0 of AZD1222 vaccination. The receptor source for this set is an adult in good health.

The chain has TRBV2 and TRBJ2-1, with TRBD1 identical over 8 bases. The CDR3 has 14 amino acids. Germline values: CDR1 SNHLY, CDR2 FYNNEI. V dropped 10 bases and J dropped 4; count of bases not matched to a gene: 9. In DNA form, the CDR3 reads TGTGCCACATCTTCGGGGACAGGATACAATGAGCAGTTCTTC. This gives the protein CATSSGTGYNEQFF.

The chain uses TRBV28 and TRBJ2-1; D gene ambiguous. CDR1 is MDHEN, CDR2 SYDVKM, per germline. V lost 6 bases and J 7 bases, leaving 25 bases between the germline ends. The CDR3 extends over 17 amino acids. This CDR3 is CASSQTIGPSPRNEQFF. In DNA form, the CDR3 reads TGTGCCAGCAGCCAGACGATCGGCCCATCCCCCCGGAATGAGCAGTTCTTC.